These 20 T cell receptor beta chains originate from one sample sequenced in a study of T cell responses to AZD1222 COVID-19 vaccine. The assay was immunoSEQ multiplex PCR, and TCRdb's table has in-frame clones only and misses some. The data hold roughly 100,000 clones, with 70% to 90% observed a single time. The input for sequencing was peripheral blood, taken on day 0 of AZD1222 vaccination. These TCRs come from an adult in good health.

The chain uses TRBV6-6 and TRBJ2-5; 11 bases match TRBD2. The CDR3 extends over 15 amino acids. Losses at the gene ends were 5 bases for V and 0 bases for J; bases not matched to a gene: 2. Germline lookup yields CDR1 MNHNY and CDR2 SVGAGI (reference sequence). The CDR3 coding sequence is TGTGCCAGCAGTCCTAGCGGGGGGTACCAAGAGACCCAGTACTTC. This sequence encodes CASSPSGGYQETQYF.

CDR3 in amino acids: CAWVRTGRRVAFF. For the CDR3, the DNA is TGTGCCTGGGTACGTACCGGGAGACGAGTGGCTTTCTTT. The genes are TRBV30 and TRBJ1-1, with no clear D. The V gene's germline CDR1 is GTSNPN and CDR2 SVGIG (reference sequence). CDR3 size: 13 residues. Trimming removed 5 bases at V and 11 bases at J, with 21 bases between. The full variable domain, with the rest looked up from reference TRBV30 and TRBJ1-1, is SQTIHQWPATLVQPVGSPLSLECTVEGTSNPNLYWYRQAAGRGLQLLFYSVGIGQISSEVPQNLSASRPQDRQFILSSKKLLLSDSGFYLCAWVRTGRRVAFFGQGTRLTVV.

The chain links TRBV19 to TRBJ1-4; D remains unclear. The CDR3 length is 15 residues. The germline V gene encodes CDR1 LNHDA and CDR2 SQIVND (reference sequence). V was pared by 7 bases and J by 3 bases, with 15 bases between. CDR3 nucleotides: TGTGCCAGTACCCGGAACATGGGATCTAATGAAAAACTGTTTTTT. Its protein is CASTRNMGSNEKLFF.

This clone was seen a few times. CDR3 DNA: TGCAGCGGGAGACAGGGAGAGTACGAGCAGTACTTC. It encodes CSGRQGEYEQYF. The gene calls are TRBV29-1 and TRBJ2-7; 7 positions match TRBD1. J gave up 4 bases and V 7 bases, and 7 bases lay outside the gene matches. CDR1 and CDR2 (germline): SQVTM, ANQGSEA. The CDR3 has 12 amino acids.

The rearrangement links TRBV9 to TRBJ1-5; D is ambiguous. CDR1 SGDLS and CDR2 YYNGEE come from the germline V gene. This CDR3 spans 13 amino acids. The V end lost 4 bases, the J end lost 6 bases, and 11 bases lay between the germline ends. The CDR3 DNA follows: TGTGCCAGCAGCTCAGGTCCCCGTCAGCCCCAGCATTTT. Translation gives CASSSGPRQPQHF.

This clone was seen just once. The chain combines TRBV5-1 with TRBJ2-4; 7 bases match TRBD1. J gave up 8 bases and V 5 bases, and 4 bases lay outside the gene matches. This CDR3 has 12 residues. Looked up from germline, CDR1 is SGHRS and CDR2 is YFSETQ. Here the CDR3 reads CASSLTGDIQYF. DNA of the CDR3: TGCGCCAGCAGTCTCACAGGGGACATTCAGTACTTC.

The chain uses TRBV7-2 and TRBJ1-3; D not certain. The V gene lost 1 base and the J gene lost 0 bases, with 4 bases spanning the gap. CDR3 length equals 14 residues. In germline, CDR1 is SGHTA, CDR2 FQGNSA. The CDR3 region is CASSLGPSGNTIYF. CDR3 in DNA: TGTGCCAGCAGCTTAGGACCCTCTGGAAACACCATATATTTT. The full variable domain, with the rest looked up from reference TRBV7-2 and TRBJ1-3, is GAGVSQSPSNKVTEKGKDVELRCDPISGHTALYWYRQSLGQGLEFLIYFQGNSAPDKSGLPSDRFSAERTGGSVSTLTIQRTQQEDSAVYLCASSLGPSGNTIYFGEGSWLTVV.

V and J are TRBV19 and TRBJ2-1; 7 bases align to TRBD1. Unmatched junction bases numbered 8, after V lost 1 base and J lost 5 bases. CDR1 is LNHDA, CDR2 SQIVND, per germline (reference sequence). This CDR3 comprises 16 residues. CDR3 sequence (DNA): TGTGCCAGTAGTATAGGAGACAGGGTTAGAAACAATGAGCAGTTCTTC. This sequence encodes CASSIGDRVRNNEQFF.

The rearrangement joins TRBV18 to TRBJ2-7; D may be TRBD1 or TRBD2 (6 bases each). This CDR3 region has 16 residues. V was cut by 4 bases and J by 5 bases, with 21 bases left in between. From germline, CDR1 is KGHSH and CDR2 LQKENI. In DNA, the CDR3 is TGTGCCAGCTCACGACTGGACCTTTGGGGGGCCGACGAGCAGTACTTC. Protein sequence: CASSRLDLWGADEQYF.

The J gene is TRBJ1-2, the V gene TRBV12-3 or TRBV12-4; D gene ambiguous. The CDR3 runs to 13 residues. Trimming cost V 3 bases and J 4 bases, with 9 bases left between them. This CDR3 is CASSFGSVYGYTF. In nucleotides, the CDR3 is TGTGCCAGCAGTTTTGGGTCAGTCTATGGCTACACCTTC.

The chain carries TRBV18 and TRBJ1-2, with D uncertain. Germline CDR1 reads KGHSH; CDR2 reads LQKENI. There are 12 residues in the CDR3. Trimming took off 2 bases at V and 9 bases at J, with 10 bases between the two ends. In DNA, the CDR3 is TGTGCCAGCTCACCAGAATCCGGGAGCTACACCTTC. Protein: CASSPESGSYTF. Using reference TRBV18 and TRBJ1-2 for the parts outside the CDR3, the full variable domain is NAGVMQNPRHLVRRRGQEARLRCSPMKGHSHVYWYRQLPEEGLKFMVYLQKENIIDESGMPKERFSAEFPKEGPSILRIQQVVRGDSAAYFCASSPESGSYTFGSGTRLTVV.

This chain joins TRBV5-6 and TRBJ1-1, with TRBD1 matching 9 bases. With 5 bases clipped from V and 10 bases from J, the junction kept 12 bases outside the gene matches. Germline CDR1 reads SGHDT; CDR2 reads YYEEEE. The CDR3 runs to 14 residues. For the CDR3, the DNA is TGTGCCAGCAGTTCTCCGGGACAGGGCTTTTCAGCTTTCTTT. It encodes CASSSPGQGFSAFF.

V gene TRBV11-1 combines with J gene TRBJ1-4, with 9 bases lining up with TRBD1. The CDR3 runs 14 residues. The germline gives CDR1 SGHAT, CDR2 FQDESV (reference sequence). V lost 4 bases to trimming and J lost 6 bases; unmatched junction nucleotides: 3. Here the CDR3 reads CASSSRTGDEKLFF. The CDR3 nucleotides read TGTGCCAGCAGCTCCCGGACAGGGGATGAAAAACTGTTTTTT.

The chain is built from TRBV18 and TRBJ2-3, with 11 nucleotides matching TRBD2. The V gene end was trimmed by 1 base and the J gene end by 0 bases; junction bases not matched to a gene: 9. Per the germline V gene, CDR1 is KGHSH and CDR2 is LQKENI. The CDR3 is made up of 19 amino acids. CDR3 protein: CASSPLATSGGLSTDTQYF. The CDR3 DNA is TGTGCCAGCTCACCACTAGCAACTAGCGGGGGCCTTAGCACAGATACGCAGTATTTT.

The chain couples TRBV7-2 to TRBJ1-5, with D possibly matching TRBD1 (6 bases). CDR3 length: 13 residues. The germline CDR1 and CDR2 sequences are SGHTA and FQGNSA. V was pared by 3 bases and J by 6 bases, with 9 bases between. The CDR3 is CASSFWGAQPQHF. In DNA form, the CDR3 reads TGTGCCAGCAGCTTCTGGGGGGCTCAGCCCCAGCATTTT.

This clone appeared a single time. The rearrangement links TRBV19 to TRBJ1-5; a weak D match, TRBD1 (6 bases). V dropped 4 bases and J dropped 6 bases, with 19 bases sitting between them. The CDR3 consists of 16 residues. Per the germline V gene, CDR1 is LNHDA and CDR2 is SQIVND (reference sequence). The CDR3 nucleotides are TGTGCCAGTAGTACCCAACCTCGGGGGGCCGGTCAGCCCCAGCATTTT. Protein product: CASSTQPRGAGQPQHF.

The chain recombines TRBV5-8 with TRBJ2-1, with D perhaps being TRBD1 or TRBD2 (5 bases each). CDR1 is SGHTS, CDR2 YDEGEE, per germline. Trimming removed 0 bases at V and 4 bases at J, with 8 bases between. The CDR3 extends over 14 amino acids. CDR3: CASSLEGRYNEQFF. The CDR3, as DNA: TGTGCCAGCAGCTTGGAGGGACGGTACAATGAGCAGTTCTTC.

This clone showed up just a few times. The rearrangement uses TRBV3-1 (or the pseudogene TRBV3-2) and TRBJ2-5; D is possibly TRBD1 (5 bases). Germline CDR1 and CDR2: LGHDT and YNNKEL (reference sequence). The CDR3 spans 15 residues. V dropped 1 base and J dropped 6 bases, with 15 bases sitting between them. DNA of the CDR3: TGTGCCAGCAGCCAAGTTAGCAGTGGGGCGAAGACCCAGTACTTC. This encodes CASSQVSSGAKTQYF.

CDR3: CASSLEGTGVWETQYF. The CDR3 nucleotides are TGTGCCAGCAGCTTAGAAGGGACAGGGGTTTGGGAGACCCAGTACTTC. This chain joins TRBV11-2 and TRBJ2-5; 10 nucleotides agree with TRBD1. The CDR3 covers 16 residues. V trimming: 0 bases; J trimming: 5 bases; junction bases outside the gene matches: 6. Germline V gives CDR1 SGHAT, CDR2 FQNNGV.

The chain couples TRBV19 to TRBJ1-5; 7 positions match TRBD1. Trimming at V came to 5 bases and at J to 5 bases, leaving 6 bases not matched to a gene. Germline CDR1 and CDR2: LNHDA and SQIVND (reference sequence). CDR3 length: 14 residues. CDR3 sequence (DNA): TGTGCCAGTAGTCCCCTCCAGGGGGATCAGCCCCAGCATTTT. Translated: CASSPLQGDQPQHF.